Below are 10 T cell receptor beta chains sequenced from a single sample in a study of shared clonotypes between healthy human individuals. The data were produced by immunoSEQ multiplex PCR, yet TCRdb's version contains in-frame clones alone and is incomplete. Seen here are about 1.5 million clones, 95% to 99% observed once, and the top ten hold approximately 0.44%. Sequences were obtained from naive CD4+ T cells sorted from blood. Subset noted: CD45RA+ positively selected. Receptors originate from a man younger than 40 in good health.

The V call is TRBV19, the J call TRBJ1-1, with unresolved D. Germline V CDR1 and CDR2: LNHDA, SQIVND (reference sequence). The CDR3 consists of 14 residues. The ends were cut back, 7 bases at V and 1 base at J, with 13 bases in the middle. CDR3: CASTTDDPNTEAFF. The CDR3 bases are TGTGCCAGTACGACGGATGACCCGAACACTGAAGCTTTCTTT.

V is TRBV7-8 and J is TRBJ2-1; 10 nucleotides match TRBD2. The CDR3 length is 14 residues. Germline values: CDR1 SGHVS, CDR2 FQNEAQ. The trim removed 6 bases at V and 8 bases at J, leaving 7 bases unmatched. The CDR3 protein is CASSSGRRRYEQFF. The CDR3 nucleotides read TGTGCCAGCAGTAGCGGGAGGAGGCGCTATGAGCAGTTCTTC.

J is TRBJ2-7 and V is TRBV27; D ambiguous. The CDR3 runs to 12 residues. Per the germline V gene, CDR1 is MNHEY and CDR2 is SMNVEV (reference sequence). Trimming removed 2 bases at V and 7 bases at J, with 9 bases between. CDR3 residues: CASSLTFGEQYF. The DNA of the CDR3 is TGTGCCAGCAGTTTAACGTTCGGAGAGCAGTACTTC.

The rearrangement joins TRBV19 to TRBJ1-2, with 9 bases aligning to TRBD1. The CDR3 loop spans 16 amino acids. Per the germline V gene, CDR1 is LNHDA and CDR2 is SQIVND (reference sequence). The ends lost 10 bases at V and 4 bases at J; junction bases unmatched: 16. Here the CDR3 DNA reads TGTGCCACTCAGTTCGGGACAGGGCAACCAGTCTATGGCTACACCTTC. Its translation: CATQFGTGQPVYGYTF. Full variable domain (outside the CDR3, taken from reference TRBV19 and TRBJ1-2): DGGITQSPKYLFRKEGQNVTLSCEQNLNHDAMYWYRQDPGQGLRLIYYSQIVNDFQKGDIAEGYSVSREKKESFPLTVTSAQKNPTAFYLCATQFGTGQPVYGYTFGSGTRLTVV.

The chain joins TRBV9 to TRBJ2-7; D is possibly TRBD2 (6 bases). V gave up 4 bases and J gave up 3 bases, with 11 bases separating them. CDR1 is SGDLS, CDR2 YYNGEE, per germline. The CDR3 totals 13 residues. The chain's CDR3 is CASSTGLNYEQYF. CDR3 nucleotide sequence: TGTGCCAGCAGCACAGGACTAAACTACGAGCAGTACTTC.

This chain's CDR3 is CSAVYTYEQYF. The CDR3 bases are TGCAGTGCTGTTTATACCTACGAGCAGTACTTC. This chain uses TRBV20-1 with TRBJ2-7, with D uncertain. Between the trimmed V and J ends, which lost 5 bases and 2 bases, there was a span of 7 bases. Germline lookup yields CDR1 DFQATT and CDR2 SNEGSKA (reference sequence). There are 11 residues in the CDR3.

V is TRBV6-5 and J is TRBJ2-5; TRBD1 matches at 9 bases. The V segment lost 5 bases and the J segment 2 bases; nucleotides outside the gene matches: 3. Per the germline V gene, CDR1 is MNHEY and CDR2 is SVGAGI. The CDR3 runs 14 residues. The CDR3 loop reads CASSRDRGQETQYF. The CDR3 bases are TGTGCCAGCAGTAGAGACAGGGGGCAAGAGACCCAGTACTTC.

Comments on this clone: A junction end diverges from the germline sequence, so it may reflect a read error. The V gene is TRBV5-4, the J gene TRBJ2-3; TRBD2 matches 10 bases. The CDR3 covers 13 residues. The V gene's germline CDR1 is SGHNT and CDR2 YYREEE (reference sequence). CDR3 in DNA: TGTGCCAGCAGCTTGTATGCGGCTAGCGGGAGTCATTTT. The encoded protein is CASSLYAASGSHF. The full variable domain, with the rest looked up from reference TRBV5-4 and TRBJ2-3, is ETGVTQSPTHLIKTRGQQVTLRCSSQSGHNTVSWYQQALGQGPQFIFQYYREEENGRGNFPPRFSGLQFPNYSSELNVNALELDDSALYLCASSLYAASGSHFGPGTRLTVL.

The rearrangement links TRBV5-1 to TRBJ2-1; maybe TRBD2 (6 bases). Germline values: CDR1 SGHRS, CDR2 YFSETQ. V was shortened by 0 bases and J by 13 bases, with 11 bases between the two germline ends. The CDR3 extends over 12 amino acids. CDR3 loop: CASSLDLATQFF. The CDR3 nucleotides are TGCGCCAGCAGCTTGGATCTAGCGACTCAGTTCTTC.

This chain joins TRBV19 and TRBJ2-3, with 7 positions matching TRBD2. J was trimmed by 2 bases and V by 3 bases; bases with no gene match: 14. This CDR3 contains 18 residues. CDR1 is LNHDA and CDR2 is SQIVND in the germline V gene (reference sequence). CDR3 DNA: TGTGCCAGTAGTATCCCCCGGGGGAGCGGGATAATCACAGATACGCAGTATTTT. Amino acids: CASSIPRGSGIITDTQYF.